These 16 T cell receptor beta chains came from one sample sequenced in a study of patients and donors after allogeneic stem cell transplantation. TCRdb analysed the RT-PCR reads with MiXCR anew, one entry per CDR3 protein. The sample includes 87,000 or so distinct CDR3 sequences, around 5% of them seen just once. Sequencing was done on a sample of blood, either unsorted or a sorted T cell fraction (not recorded which). The receptors were sampled from a human donor who was either an allogeneic HSCT recipient or a stem cell or donor lymphocyte infusion donor (not recorded which). It is not recorded whose cells these are; they may come from a transplant donor.

This clonotype was counted many times. The chain couples TRBV20-1 to TRBJ2-7, with 7 positions matching TRBD1. The V and J ends lost 1 base and 0 bases, in that order; junction bases with no gene match: 6. The germline V gene encodes CDR1 DFQATT and CDR2 SNEGSKA (reference sequence). This CDR3 contains 15 residues. CDR3 coding DNA: TGCAGTGCTAGAGCCTTAGACAGGGACTCCTACGAGCAGTACTTC. This codes for CSARALDRDSYEQYF.

This clonotype has a count of ten or more. The rearrangement links TRBV20-1 to TRBJ1-4; D ambiguous. The CDR3 totals 11 residues. Germline CDR1 reads DFQATT; CDR2 reads SNEGSKA (reference sequence). V was clipped by 7 bases and J by 12 bases, with 15 bases between them. The CDR3 loop is CSVRRREELFF. The CDR3 DNA sequence: TGCAGTGTTAGGCGGAGGGAGGAACTGTTTTTT.

This clonotype was counted many times. The V call is TRBV19, the J call TRBJ1-3; a possible D gene is TRBD1 (5 bases). In germline, CDR1 is LNHDA, CDR2 SQIVND (reference sequence). Trimming pared 6 bases from V and 2 bases from J, leaving 32 bases between. There are 21 residues in the CDR3. CDR3 DNA sequence: TGTGCCAGTAGCCTCGTTCGAGGGCCTCGGGATACCAGGGCGGCTGGAAACACCATATATTTT. Its protein is CASSLVRGPRDTRAAGNTIYF.

This clonotype was observed at least ten times. V is TRBV5-6 and J is TRBJ1-4, with 10 nucleotides matching TRBD1. With 5 bases clipped from V and 7 bases from J, the junction kept 5 bases outside the gene matches. Germline V lookup: CDR1 SGHDT, CDR2 YYEEEE. This CDR3 is built from 14 residues. The DNA for the CDR3 is TGTGCCAGCAGACGGGGACAGGGGACTGAAAAACTGTTTTTT. It is translated as CASRRGQGTEKLFF. The whole variable domain, filled in from reference TRBV5-6 and TRBJ1-4, reads DAGVTQSPTHLIKTRGQQVTLRCSPKSGHDTVSWYQQALGQGPQFIFQYYEEEERQRGNFPDRFSGHQFPNYSSELNVNALLLGDSALYLCASRRGQGTEKLFFGSGTQLSVL.

This clonotype came up many times. An end of the junction does not agree with germline; a read error may underlie this. V usage is TRBV19 and J usage is TRBJ2-1; D might be TRBD1 (5 bases). The germline V gene has CDR1 LNHDA and CDR2 SQIVND (reference sequence). The CDR3 contains 11 residues. The CDR3 protein is CASSTGQERFF. CDR3 sequence (DNA): TGTGCCAGTAGTACCGGACAAGAGCGGTTCTTC.

This clonotype was seen many times. The chain is built from TRBV11-3 and TRBJ1-1; D remains unclear. This CDR3 is built from 13 residues. Trimming took off 1 base at V and 5 bases at J, with 8 bases between the two ends. Germline V gene data show CDR1 as SGHNT and CDR2 as YENEEA. CDR3 sequence: CASSLGIGTEAFF. CDR3 coding DNA: TGTGCCAGCAGCTTAGGTATAGGAACTGAAGCTTTCTTT.

This clonotype was seen at least ten times. The chain has TRBV10-2 and TRBJ1-1, with a tentative D call TRBD1 (6 bases). This CDR3 comprises 13 residues. Germline assignment: CDR1 WSHSY and CDR2 SAAADI. The V end was cut by 6 bases, the J end by 1 base, with 9 bases between. CDR3 amino acids: CASRTQGNTEAFF. DNA of the CDR3: TGCGCCAGCAGGACACAGGGGAACACTGAAGCTTTCTTT.

This clonotype was observed at least ten times. The rearrangement joins TRBV19 to TRBJ2-3; 11 nucleotides agree with TRBD1. The CDR3 contains 15 residues. From germline, CDR1 is LNHDA and CDR2 SQIVND (reference sequence). Trimming removed 4 bases from V and 4 bases from J; junction bases left unmatched: 4. The CDR3 bases are TGTGCCAGTAGTACCGGGACAGGGGGTTCAGATACGCAGTATTTT. Protein product: CASSTGTGGSDTQYF. The complete variable domain, with remaining parts taken from reference TRBV19 and TRBJ2-3, reads DGGITQSPKYLFRKEGQNVTLSCEQNLNHDAMYWYRQDPGQGLRLIYYSQIVNDFQKGDIAEGYSVSREKKESFPLTVTSAQKNPTAFYLCASSTGTGGSDTQYFGPGTRLTVL.

V usage is TRBV20-1 and J usage is TRBJ2-3; the D gene is possibly TRBD2 (5 bases). Trimming pared 1 base from V and 1 base from J, leaving 9 bases between. The germline gives CDR1 DFQATT, CDR2 SNEGSKA (reference sequence). CDR3 length equals 14 residues. CDR3: CSARGELGTDTQYF. The CDR3 DNA sequence: TGCAGTGCTAGAGGGGAGCTCGGCACAGATACGCAGTATTTT.

This clonotype was picked up many times. V gene TRBV10-3 combines with J gene TRBJ2-2; no definite D call. The CDR3 extends over 12 amino acids. With 10 bases removed from V and 5 bases from J, the gap between germline ends came to 11 bases. Germline-derived CDR1 and CDR2 are ENHRY and SYGVKD. CDR3 residues: CATARPTGELFF. The CDR3, as DNA: TGTGCCACCGCAAGGCCGACCGGGGAGCTGTTTTTT.

The chain carries TRBV4-1 and TRBJ1-6; D is ambiguous. There are 12 residues in the CDR3. The germline gives CDR1 MGHRA, CDR2 YSYEKL. V was shortened by 3 bases and J by 7 bases, with 4 bases between the two germline ends. The CDR3 nucleotides are TGCGCCAGCAGCCAGGAGAATTCACCCCTCCACTTT. Its protein is CASSQENSPLHF.

This clonotype was found many times. The chain has TRBV7-9 and TRBJ2-7; a weak D match, TRBD1 (5 bases). CDR1 and CDR2 (germline): SEHNR, FQNEAQ (reference sequence). Trimming removed 4 bases from V and 6 bases from J, with 16 bases in between. CDR3 length: 14 amino acids. DNA of the CDR3: TGTGCCAGCAGCTCGCACAGGTCCTTCGGCGAGCAGTACTTC. Encoded protein: CASSSHRSFGEQYF.

This clonotype was seen ten or more times. V usage is TRBV28 and J usage is TRBJ2-7, with D perhaps TRBD1 or TRBD2 (6 bases each). This CDR3 contains 12 residues. Germline V gives CDR1 MDHEN, CDR2 SYDVKM. CDR3 DNA: TGTGCTACACAGGGAGGAGGTTACGAGCAGTACTTC. This translates into CATQGGGYEQYF.

This clonotype has ten or more counts. This chain connects TRBV7-9 to TRBJ2-3; D gene ambiguous. CDR1 and CDR2 (germline): SEHNR, FQNEAQ (reference sequence). The CDR3 has 13 residues. V was pared by 0 bases and J by 6 bases, with 7 bases between. The CDR3 here is CASSLAIGDTQYF. The CDR3 DNA is TGTGCCAGCAGCTTAGCGATCGGGGATACGCAGTATTTT. Full variable domain (rest looked up from reference TRBV7-9 and TRBJ2-3): DTGVSQNPRHKITKRGQNVTFRCDPISEHNRLYWYRQTLGQGPEFLTYFQNEAQLEKSRLLSDRFSAERPKGSFSTLEIQRTEQGDSAMYLCASSLAIGDTQYFGPGTRLTVL.

This clonotype was detected many times. The V call is TRBV9, the J call TRBJ2-1; D gene unclear. Deletions cut 4 bases from V and 8 bases from J, with 10 bases between. This CDR3 has 12 amino acids. CDR1 SGDLS and CDR2 YYNGEE come from the germline V gene. The CDR3 sequence is CASSPLRDEQFF. CDR3 in DNA: TGTGCCAGCAGCCCCCTGAGAGATGAGCAGTTCTTC.

This clonotype showed up many times. The J gene is TRBJ1-5, the V gene TRBV15; TRBD1 aligns across 7 bases. V shed 2 bases and J 5 bases; nucleotides not matched to a gene: 12. Germline V lookup: CDR1 LNHNV, CDR2 YYDKDF (reference sequence). The CDR3 consists of 17 residues. The CDR3 reads CATSRMRKGAPDQPQHF. As DNA, the CDR3 is TGTGCCACCAGCAGAATGCGAAAGGGGGCGCCGGATCAGCCCCAGCATTTT. Supplemented by reference TRBV15 and TRBJ1-5, the full variable domain reads DAMVIQNPRYQVTQFGKPVTLSCSQTLNHNVMYWYQQKSSQAPKLLFHYYDKDFNNEADTPDNFQSRRPNTSFCFLDIRSPGLGDTAMYLCATSRMRKGAPDQPQHFGDGTRLSIL.